The next 28 T cell receptor beta chains were all read from a single sample in a study of response to subunit inactivated influenza vaccine. TCRdb recomputed calls from the RT-PCR reads with MiXCR, one row per CDR3 protein. The repertoire includes about 540,000 distinct CDR3 sequences, under 30% of them detected once, and roughly 2.8% sits in the top ten. Separately, the same data were catalogued under a study of T cells expressing NK-cell markers. According to that study: Beta-chain TCR cDNA was generated via 5'RACE template switching with UMIs.

Specimen: CD4+ T cells sorted from PBMCs, collected 12 days after vaccination. These receptors were collected from a man aged 50 or older who received an inactivated influenza vaccine.

This clonotype appeared a few times. This chain joins TRBV5-1 and TRBJ2-1, with D perhaps assigned TRBD1 or TRBD2 (6 bases each). V lost 7 bases and J 4 bases, leaving 18 bases between the germline ends. Germline assignment: CDR1 SGHRS and CDR2 YFSETQ. The CDR3 is 15 residues long. The DNA for the CDR3 is TGCGCCAGCGCCACAGTCGGGGGACAATACAATGAGCAGTTCTTC. This encodes CASATVGGQYNEQFF.

This chain links TRBV12-3 or TRBV12-4 with TRBJ2-7; D may match TRBD1 or TRBD2 (5 bases each). The CDR3 length is 13 residues. V was trimmed by 4 bases and J by 11 bases, leaving 18 bases between them. CDR3 DNA sequence: TGTGCCAGCAGTTACGGCCGGGACCTCGGGGAGTACTTC. Protein: CASSYGRDLGEYF.

The chain is built from TRBV6-2 or TRBV6-3 and TRBJ2-1; the match to TRBD2 covers 7 bases. The CDR3 spans 17 residues. With 4 bases clipped from V and 6 bases from J, the junction kept 15 bases outside the gene matches. CDR1 and CDR2 from the germline V gene are MNHEY and SVGEGT. The CDR3 nucleotides are TGTGCCAGCAGTTTCAGTTTAGGACTAGAAAGAGTCAATGAGCAGTTCTTC. Translation: CASSFSLGLERVNEQFF.

The chain recombines TRBV2 with TRBJ2-1; D unresolved. This CDR3 has 11 residues. Germline CDR1 is SNHLY and CDR2 is FYNNEI. The V gene lost 6 bases and the J gene lost 10 bases, with 10 bases spanning the gap. The CDR3 is CASRESGEQFF. CDR3 DNA sequence: TGTGCCAGCAGAGAGAGTGGGGAGCAGTTCTTC.

This clonotype appeared a few times. This chain connects TRBV7-2 to TRBJ1-6; 8 positions agree with TRBD1. CDR1 is SGHTA and CDR2 is FQGNSA in the germline V gene. The CDR3 is 15 amino acids. V shed 5 bases, J shed 9 bases, and the junction held 9 bases outside the gene matches. The CDR3, as DNA: TGTGCCAGCAGCCCCCGGACAGGGCGGAGTTCACCCCTCCACTTT. Translating gives CASSPRTGRSSPLHF.

The chain joins TRBV24-1 to TRBJ2-1; 8 bases agree with TRBD1. V shed 4 bases and J 5 bases; nucleotides not matched to a gene: 9. From germline, CDR1 is KGHDR and CDR2 SFDVKD. The CDR3 covers 16 residues. CDR3 protein: CATSDPPGQANNEQFF. As DNA, the CDR3 is TGTGCCACCAGTGACCCGCCGGGACAGGCCAACAATGAGCAGTTCTTC.

This rearrangement joins TRBV6-5 to TRBJ1-2, with 7 nucleotides matching TRBD1. There are 14 residues in the CDR3. Germline CDR1 and CDR2: MNHEY and SVGAGI. V lost 2 bases and J lost 8; bases outside the gene matches: 8. CDR3 nucleotides: TGTGCCAGCAGTTACCTAGGAGGGGGCCAGGGCTACACCTTC. As protein: CASSYLGGGQGYTF.

There are many counts of this clonotype. V and J are TRBV5-6 and TRBJ1-4; D unclear. V lost 2 bases and J lost 6, with 11 bases in between. Germline V lookup: CDR1 SGHDT, CDR2 YYEEEE. The CDR3 contains 14 residues. CDR3 protein: CASSLWGAYEKLFF. Here the CDR3 DNA reads TGTGCCAGCAGCTTATGGGGAGCCTATGAAAAACTGTTTTTT.

The chain joins TRBV20-1 to TRBJ2-3; 7 nucleotides line up with TRBD2. From germline, CDR1 is DFQATT and CDR2 SNEGSKA (reference sequence). The CDR3 runs 14 residues. With 6 bases clipped from V and 2 bases from J, the junction kept 8 bases outside the gene matches. CDR3 sequence (DNA): TGCAGTGCCCATCCCAGCGGGGACACAGATACGCAGTATTTT. Its translation: CSAHPSGDTDTQYF.

This clonotype was observed a few times. This chain joins TRBV7-9 and TRBJ2-3, with D perhaps matching TRBD1 or TRBD2 (6 bases each). Trimming pared 5 bases from V and 5 bases from J, leaving 20 bases between. CDR1 and CDR2 (germline): SEHNR, FQNEAQ (reference sequence). CDR3 length: 16 amino acids. This CDR3 is CASSPPWGAHGDTQYF. CDR3 nucleotides: TGTGCCAGCAGCCCACCGTGGGGGGCGCATGGAGATACGCAGTATTTT.

The rearrangement uses TRBV28 and TRBJ1-2; no reliable D call. Per the germline V gene, CDR1 is MDHEN and CDR2 is SYDVKM. The CDR3 is 11 amino acids. The ends were cut back, 7 bases at V and 8 bases at J, with 11 bases in the middle. This CDR3 is CASTQWRGYTF. CDR3 DNA: TGTGCCAGCACCCAATGGAGGGGCTACACCTTC.

This clonotype was detected many times. This chain links TRBV29-1 with TRBJ2-7, with 12 bases aligning to TRBD1. The CDR3 runs to 14 residues. Germline CDR1 reads SQVTM; CDR2 reads ANQGSEA. The ends lost 3 bases at V and 4 bases at J; junction bases unmatched: 4. The CDR3 DNA reads as TGCAGCGTTGATGGGACAGGGGGCCTTTACGAGCAGTACTTC. Translating it yields CSVDGTGGLYEQYF.

The chain employs TRBV3-1 and TRBJ2-3; TRBD1 matches at 10 bases. The CDR3 covers 15 residues. CDR1 LGHDT and CDR2 YNNKEL come from the germline V gene (reference sequence). The J segment lost 5 bases and the V segment lost 5 bases, leaving 7 bases of the junction unmatched. CDR3 DNA: TGTGCCAGCAGCTGGGGACAGGGGCTGGGAGATACGCAGTATTTT. Translated: CASSWGQGLGDTQYF.

This clonotype was counted between two and nine times. A read error may produce the germline difference seen at one junction end. This chain links TRBV2 with TRBJ1-2, with D unclear. Germline assignment: CDR1 SNHLY and CDR2 FYNNEI. The CDR3 is 14 amino acids. The CDR3 here is CASSEGAEYYGYTF. CDR3 DNA sequence: TGTGCCAGCAGCGAAGGAGCAGAATACTATGGCTACACCTTC.

The chain employs TRBV4-2 and TRBJ1-1, with D uncertain. There are 17 residues in the CDR3. Germline CDR1 is LGHNA and CDR2 is YNFKEQ. Trimming took 0 bases from V and 4 from J, leaving 18 bases between them. The CDR3 bases are TGTGCCAGCAGCCAAGAACGGTCCGGCGGAGGTAGCACTGAAGCTTTCTTT. This translates into CASSQERSGGGSTEAFF.

This clonotype has more than one count but fewer than ten. This chain connects TRBV6-5 to TRBJ2-1, with 10 bases identical to TRBD2. Looked up from germline, CDR1 is MNHEY and CDR2 is SVGAGI. The CDR3 contains 19 residues. The V and J ends lost 2 bases and 0 bases, in that order; junction bases with no gene match: 10. As DNA, the CDR3 is TGTGCCAGCAGTTACGGTATTAGCGGGGGGCCGAGCTCCTACAATGAGCAGTTCTTC. It translates to CASSYGISGGPSSYNEQFF.

The chain couples TRBV28 to TRBJ2-1, with D tentatively TRBD1 or TRBD2 (5 bases each). Germline loops: CDR1 MDHEN, CDR2 SYDVKM. V lost 3 bases and J 7 bases, leaving 13 bases between the germline ends. The length of the CDR3 is 14 residues. The CDR3, as DNA: TGTGCCAGCAGTTTCGGGACCAGGAGTAATGAGCAGTTCTTC. This encodes CASSFGTRSNEQFF.

This chain joins TRBV25-1 and TRBJ2-5, with TRBD1 identical over 12 bases. V lost 5 bases, J lost 2 bases, and 6 bases stayed unmatched. This CDR3 spans 16 amino acids. Germline CDR1 MGHDK, CDR2 SYGVNS. In nucleotides, the CDR3 is TGTGCCAGCAGTTTGGGGACAGGGGGCGTACAAGAGACCCAGTACTTC. It yields the protein CASSLGTGGVQETQYF.

The chain is built from TRBV6-5 and TRBJ2-1; D gene uncertain. With 2 bases removed from V and 5 bases from J, the gap between germline ends came to 16 bases. There are 16 residues in the CDR3. Looked up from germline, CDR1 is MNHEY and CDR2 is SVGAGI. The CDR3 is CASSYETDLPHNEQFF. The CDR3 DNA reads TGTGCCAGCAGTTACGAGACGGACCTACCGCACAATGAGCAGTTCTTC.

This rearrangement joins TRBV7-9 to TRBJ2-2; TRBD1 agrees at 8 bases. This CDR3 is built from 17 residues. V lost 2 bases to trimming and J lost 1 base; unmatched junction nucleotides: 6. Per germline, CDR1 SEHNR and CDR2 FQNEAQ (reference sequence). The CDR3 region is CASSLSPTGENTGELFF. In nucleotides, the CDR3 is TGTGCCAGCAGCTTATCCCCGACAGGGGAGAACACCGGGGAGCTGTTTTTT.

The chain links TRBV18 to TRBJ2-1; tentative D call: TRBD2 (5 bases). There are 12 residues in the CDR3. Trimming removed 5 bases at V and 9 bases at J, with 11 bases between. Germline assignment: CDR1 KGHSH and CDR2 LQKENI. In DNA form, the CDR3 reads TGTGCCAGCTCAGAAGTACTAGGTGAGCAGTTCTTC. Its translation is CASSEVLGEQFF.

This sequence joins TRBV7-9 and TRBJ2-7; 8 bases agree with TRBD2. Trimming cost V 3 bases and J 4 bases; bases outside gene matches: 11. The CDR3 has 16 amino acids. Germline CDR1 reads SEHNR; CDR2 reads FQNEAQ (reference sequence). CDR3 region: CASSLATGTSRYEQYF. The CDR3 coding sequence is TGTGCCAGCAGCTTGGCCACCGGGACTAGTAGGTACGAGCAGTACTTC.

In this sample, this clonotype turned up a few times. The chain recombines TRBV5-1 with TRBJ2-7; D gene uncertain. The CDR3 is 13 amino acids. The V end lost 8 bases, the J end lost 6 bases, and 18 bases lay between the germline ends. The germline V gene has CDR1 SGHRS and CDR2 YFSETQ. For the CDR3, the DNA is TGCGCCAGTCCCATCTCTCCGGTGGGCGAGCAGTACTTC. Translated, it gives CASPISPVGEQYF.

The rearrangement joins TRBV14 to TRBJ1-5; D is ambiguous. Trimming shortened V by 4 bases and J by 6 bases, and 7 bases separated the two germline ends. Germline V lookup: CDR1 SGHDN, CDR2 FVKESK. This CDR3 spans 12 amino acids. CDR3 sequence: CASSRGGQPQHF. The CDR3 coding sequence is TGTGCCAGCAGCCGAGGAGGTCAGCCCCAGCATTTT.

This clonotype came up a few times. The chain combines TRBV29-1 with TRBJ2-1, with D tentatively TRBD2 (5 bases). Germline CDR1 is SQVTM and CDR2 is ANQGSEA. V lost 6 bases, J lost 10 bases, and 22 bases lay in between. The CDR3 is made up of 14 amino acids. The CDR3 bases are TGCAGCGTGAGGGCGTACAGAAGAGAAGAGGAGCAGTTCTTC. As protein: CSVRAYRREEEQFF.

This clonotype was observed a handful of times. The chain links TRBV7-9 to TRBJ2-1; 8 positions agree with TRBD2. Per the germline V gene, CDR1 is SEHNR and CDR2 is FQNEAQ (reference sequence). This CDR3 is 16 amino acids long. V dropped 5 bases and J dropped 5; count of bases not matched to a gene: 11. CDR3 nucleotide sequence: TGTGCCAGCAGCCCTAAATTCCGACTAGCGCACAATGAGCAGTTCTTC. It encodes CASSPKFRLAHNEQFF.

The chain employs TRBV4-3 and TRBJ2-5; D may match TRBD1 or TRBD2 (5 bases each). The CDR3 is made up of 15 amino acids. Trimming removed 3 bases from V and 4 bases from J, with 15 bases in between. The germline V gene has CDR1 LGHNA and CDR2 YSLEER. The CDR3 sequence is CASSQRGPIGETQYF. The CDR3 DNA follows: TGCGCCAGCAGCCAGAGGGGACCCATAGGAGAGACCCAGTACTTC.

This sequence joins TRBV20-1 and TRBJ2-1; possibly TRBD2 for D (6 bases). The CDR3 has 16 amino acids. V was trimmed by 0 bases and J by 1 base, leaving 13 bases between them. Germline V gene sequence: CDR1 DFQATT, CDR2 SNEGSKA (reference sequence). The CDR3 sequence is CSARDSGTVSYNEQFF. The CDR3 DNA sequence: TGCAGTGCTAGAGATAGCGGCACGGTGTCCTACAATGAGCAGTTCTTC.